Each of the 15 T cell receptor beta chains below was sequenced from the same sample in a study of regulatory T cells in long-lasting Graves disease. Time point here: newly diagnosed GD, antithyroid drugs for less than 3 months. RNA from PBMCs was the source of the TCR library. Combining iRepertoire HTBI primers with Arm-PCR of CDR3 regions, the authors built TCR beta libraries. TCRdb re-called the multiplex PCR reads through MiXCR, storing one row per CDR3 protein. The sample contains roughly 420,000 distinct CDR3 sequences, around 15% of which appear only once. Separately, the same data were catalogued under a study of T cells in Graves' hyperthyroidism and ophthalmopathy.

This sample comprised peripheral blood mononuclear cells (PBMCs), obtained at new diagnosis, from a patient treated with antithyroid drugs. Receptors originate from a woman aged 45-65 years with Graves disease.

The CDR3 sequence: CSASVGNSNQPQHF. CDR3 coding DNA: TGCAGTGCTAGTGTCGGAAATAGCAATCAGCCCCAGCATTTT. The chain links TRBV20-1 to TRBJ1-5, with D hard to call. CDR1 is DFQATT, CDR2 SNEGSKA, per germline (reference sequence). V lost 3 bases to trimming and J lost 0 bases, with 9 bases between them. This CDR3 spans 14 amino acids.

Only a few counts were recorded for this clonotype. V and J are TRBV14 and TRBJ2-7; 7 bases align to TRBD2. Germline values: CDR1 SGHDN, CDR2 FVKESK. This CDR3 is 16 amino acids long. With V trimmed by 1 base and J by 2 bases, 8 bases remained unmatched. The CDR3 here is CASSQVLRAGAYEQYF. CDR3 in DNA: TGTGCCAGCAGCCAAGTCCTAAGGGCGGGAGCCTACGAGCAGTACTTC.

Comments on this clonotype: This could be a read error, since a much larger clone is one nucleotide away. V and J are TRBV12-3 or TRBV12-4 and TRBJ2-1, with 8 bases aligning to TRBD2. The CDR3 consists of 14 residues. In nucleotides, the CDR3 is TGTGCCAGCAGTTTTCTAGCGGGTGAGAATGGGCAGTTCTTC. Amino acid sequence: CASSFLAGENGQFF.

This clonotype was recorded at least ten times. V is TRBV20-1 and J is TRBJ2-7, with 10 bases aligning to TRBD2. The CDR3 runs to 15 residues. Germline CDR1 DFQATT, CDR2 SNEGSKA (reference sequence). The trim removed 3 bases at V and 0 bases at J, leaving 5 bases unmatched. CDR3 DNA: TGCAGTGCTAGGGAAGCGGGAGGGACCTCCTACGAGCAGTACTTC. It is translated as CSAREAGGTSYEQYF.

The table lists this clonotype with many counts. This chain's CDR3 is CASRKDRAGYGYTF. CDR3 nucleotides: TGTGCCAGCAGGAAGGACAGGGCCGGCTATGGCTACACCTTC. This chain uses TRBV2 with TRBJ1-2, with 8 bases fitting TRBD1. Germline CDR1 SNHLY, CDR2 FYNNEI. This CDR3 is 14 amino acids long. With V trimmed by 6 bases and J by 4 bases, 7 bases remained unmatched.

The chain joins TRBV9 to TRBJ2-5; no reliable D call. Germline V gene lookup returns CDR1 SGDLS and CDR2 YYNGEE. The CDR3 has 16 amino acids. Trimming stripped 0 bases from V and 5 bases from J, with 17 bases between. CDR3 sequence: CASSVGAGVGEETQYF. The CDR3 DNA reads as TGTGCCAGCAGCGTAGGAGCAGGCGTTGGCGAGGAGACCCAGTACTTC.

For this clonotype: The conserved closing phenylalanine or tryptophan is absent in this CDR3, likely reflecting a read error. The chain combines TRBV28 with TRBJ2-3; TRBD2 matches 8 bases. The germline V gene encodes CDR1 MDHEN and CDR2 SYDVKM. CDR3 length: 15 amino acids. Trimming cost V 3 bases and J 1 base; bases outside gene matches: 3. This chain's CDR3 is CASSLSGGGTDTQYC. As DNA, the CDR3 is TGTGCCAGCAGTTTGAGCGGGGGTGGCACAGATACGCAGTATTGT.

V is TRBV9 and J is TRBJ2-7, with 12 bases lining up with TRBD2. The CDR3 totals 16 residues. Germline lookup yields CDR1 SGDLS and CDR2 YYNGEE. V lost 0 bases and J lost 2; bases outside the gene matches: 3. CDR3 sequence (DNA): TGTGCCAGCAGCGTAGTGCTAGCGGGAGGGACCTACGAGCAGTACTTC. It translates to CASSVVLAGGTYEQYF.

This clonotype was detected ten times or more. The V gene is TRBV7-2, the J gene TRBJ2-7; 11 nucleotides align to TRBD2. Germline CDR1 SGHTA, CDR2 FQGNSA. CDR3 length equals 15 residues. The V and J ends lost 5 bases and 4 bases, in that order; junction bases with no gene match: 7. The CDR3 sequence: CASSHGTSGKYEQYF. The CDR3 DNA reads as TGTGCCAGCAGCCACGGGACTAGCGGAAAGTACGAGCAGTACTTC.

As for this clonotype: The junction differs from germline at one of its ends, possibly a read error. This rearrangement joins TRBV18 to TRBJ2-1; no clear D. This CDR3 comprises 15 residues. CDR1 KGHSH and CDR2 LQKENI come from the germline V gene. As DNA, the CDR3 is TGTGCCAGCTCACCATCGGAGCACTCCTACAATGAGCGGTTCTTC. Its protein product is CASSPSEHSYNERFF.

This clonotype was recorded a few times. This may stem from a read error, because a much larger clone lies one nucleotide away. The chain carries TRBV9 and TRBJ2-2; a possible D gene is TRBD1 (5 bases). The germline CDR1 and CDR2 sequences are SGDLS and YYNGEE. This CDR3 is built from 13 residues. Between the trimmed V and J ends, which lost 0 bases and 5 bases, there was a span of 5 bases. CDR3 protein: CASSVEGTGELFF. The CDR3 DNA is TGTGCCAGCAGCGTAGAGGGGACCGGGGAGCTGTTTTTT.

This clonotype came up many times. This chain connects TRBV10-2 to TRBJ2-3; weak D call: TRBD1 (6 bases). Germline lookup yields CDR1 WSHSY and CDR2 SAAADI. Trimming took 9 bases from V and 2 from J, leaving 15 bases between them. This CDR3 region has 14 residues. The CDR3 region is CASKGDEYTDTQYF. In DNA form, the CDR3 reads TGCGCCAGTAAGGGGGACGAGTACACAGATACGCAGTATTTT.

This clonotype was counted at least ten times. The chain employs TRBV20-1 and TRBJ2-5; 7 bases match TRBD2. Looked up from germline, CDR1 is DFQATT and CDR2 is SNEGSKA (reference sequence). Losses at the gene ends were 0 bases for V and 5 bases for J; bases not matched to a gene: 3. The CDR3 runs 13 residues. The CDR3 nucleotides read TGCAGTGCTAGAGAAAGCGGGGTCGAGACCCAGTACTTC. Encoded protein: CSARESGVETQYF.

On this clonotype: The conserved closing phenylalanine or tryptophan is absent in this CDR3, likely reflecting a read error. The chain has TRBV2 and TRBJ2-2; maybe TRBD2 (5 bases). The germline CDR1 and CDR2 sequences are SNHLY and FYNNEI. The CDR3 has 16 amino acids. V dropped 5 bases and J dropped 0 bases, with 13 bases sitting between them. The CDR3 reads CASSKLDIANTGELFV. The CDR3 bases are TGTGCCAGCAGTAAACTAGATATTGCGAACACCGGGGAGCTGTTTGTT.

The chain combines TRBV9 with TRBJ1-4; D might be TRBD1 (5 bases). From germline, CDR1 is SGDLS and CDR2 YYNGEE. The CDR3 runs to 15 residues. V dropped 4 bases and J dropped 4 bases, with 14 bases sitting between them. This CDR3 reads CASSPTGGSNEKLFF. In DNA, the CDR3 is TGTGCCAGCAGCCCCACCGGGGGAAGTAATGAAAAACTGTTTTTT.